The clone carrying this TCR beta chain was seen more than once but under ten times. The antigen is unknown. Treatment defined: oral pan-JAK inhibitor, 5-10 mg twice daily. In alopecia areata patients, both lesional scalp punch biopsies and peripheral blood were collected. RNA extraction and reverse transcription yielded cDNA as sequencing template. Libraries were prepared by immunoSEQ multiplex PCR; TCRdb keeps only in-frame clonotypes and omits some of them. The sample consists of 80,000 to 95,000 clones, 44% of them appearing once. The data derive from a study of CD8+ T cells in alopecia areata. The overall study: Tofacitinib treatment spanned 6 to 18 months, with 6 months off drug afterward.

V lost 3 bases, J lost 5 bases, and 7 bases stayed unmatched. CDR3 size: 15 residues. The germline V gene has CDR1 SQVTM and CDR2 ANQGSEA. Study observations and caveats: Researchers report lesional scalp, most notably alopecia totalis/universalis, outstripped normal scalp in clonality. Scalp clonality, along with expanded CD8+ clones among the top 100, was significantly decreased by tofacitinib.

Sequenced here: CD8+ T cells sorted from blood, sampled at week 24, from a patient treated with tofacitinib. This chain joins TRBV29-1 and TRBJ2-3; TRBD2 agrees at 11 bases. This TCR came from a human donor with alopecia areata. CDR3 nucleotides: TGCAGCGTTGACACTAGCGGGAGTGAGAGAGATACGCAGTATTTT. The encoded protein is CSVDTSGSERDTQYF.